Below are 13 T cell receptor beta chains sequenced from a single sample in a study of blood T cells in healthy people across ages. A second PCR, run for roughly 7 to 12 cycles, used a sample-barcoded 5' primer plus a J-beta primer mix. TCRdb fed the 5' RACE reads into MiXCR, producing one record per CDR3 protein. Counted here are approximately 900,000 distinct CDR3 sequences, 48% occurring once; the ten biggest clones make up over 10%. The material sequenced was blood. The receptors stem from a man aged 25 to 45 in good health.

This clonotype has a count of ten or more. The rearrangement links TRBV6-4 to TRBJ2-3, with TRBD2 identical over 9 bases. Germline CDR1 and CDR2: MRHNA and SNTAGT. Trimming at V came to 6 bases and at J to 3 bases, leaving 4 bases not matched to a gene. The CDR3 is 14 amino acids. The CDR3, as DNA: TGTGCCAGCAGAGATAGCGGGGGAACAGATACGCAGTATTTT. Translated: CASRDSGGTDTQYF.

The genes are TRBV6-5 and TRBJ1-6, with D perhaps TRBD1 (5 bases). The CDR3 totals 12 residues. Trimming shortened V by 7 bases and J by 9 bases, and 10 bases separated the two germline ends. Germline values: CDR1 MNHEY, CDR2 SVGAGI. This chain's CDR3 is CASTRAGSPLHF. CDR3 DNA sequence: TGTGCCAGCACCAGGGCGGGTTCACCCCTCCACTTT.

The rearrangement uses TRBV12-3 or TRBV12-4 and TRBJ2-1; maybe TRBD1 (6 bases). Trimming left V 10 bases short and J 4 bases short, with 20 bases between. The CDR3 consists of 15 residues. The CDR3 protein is CANSSDRNPYNEQFF. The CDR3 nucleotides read TGTGCCAACAGCTCCGACAGGAATCCTTACAATGAGCAGTTCTTC.

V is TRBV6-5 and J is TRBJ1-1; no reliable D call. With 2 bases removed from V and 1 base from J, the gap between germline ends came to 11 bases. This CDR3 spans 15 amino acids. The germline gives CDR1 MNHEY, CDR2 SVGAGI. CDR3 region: CASSYPSATNTEAFF. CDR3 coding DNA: TGTGCCAGCAGTTACCCCTCTGCGACGAACACTGAAGCTTTCTTT.

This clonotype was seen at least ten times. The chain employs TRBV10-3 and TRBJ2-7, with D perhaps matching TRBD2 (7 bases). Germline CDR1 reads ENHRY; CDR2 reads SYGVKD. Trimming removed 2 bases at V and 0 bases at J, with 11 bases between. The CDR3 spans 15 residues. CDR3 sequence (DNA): TGTGCCATCAGTGAGCGGGGGGCGAGCTCCTACGAGCAGTACTTC. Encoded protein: CAISERGASSYEQYF.

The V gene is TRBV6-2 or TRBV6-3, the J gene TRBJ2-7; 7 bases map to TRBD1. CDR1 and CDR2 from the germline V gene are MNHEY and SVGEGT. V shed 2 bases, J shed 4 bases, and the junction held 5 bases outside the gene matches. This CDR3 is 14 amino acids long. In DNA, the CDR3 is TGTGCCAGCAGTTACGGGGGACAGAAGTACGAGCAGTACTTC. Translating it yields CASSYGGQKYEQYF.

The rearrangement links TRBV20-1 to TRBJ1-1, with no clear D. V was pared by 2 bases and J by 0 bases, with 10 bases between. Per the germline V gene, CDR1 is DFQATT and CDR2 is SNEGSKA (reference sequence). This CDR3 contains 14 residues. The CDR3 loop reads CSARPSGMNTEAFF. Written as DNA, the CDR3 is TGCAGTGCTAGACCTTCGGGGATGAACACTGAAGCTTTCTTT.

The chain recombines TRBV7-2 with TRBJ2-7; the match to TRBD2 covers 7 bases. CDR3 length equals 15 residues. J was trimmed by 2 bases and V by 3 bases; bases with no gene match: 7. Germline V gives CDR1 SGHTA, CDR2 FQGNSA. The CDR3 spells CASSLDTRGAYEQYF. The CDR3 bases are TGTGCCAGCAGCTTGGACACCCGGGGGGCCTACGAGCAGTACTTC. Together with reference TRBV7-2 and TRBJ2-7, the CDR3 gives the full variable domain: GAGVSQSPSNKVTEKGKDVELRCDPISGHTALYWYRQSLGQGLEFLIYFQGNSAPDKSGLPSDRFSAERTGGSVSTLTIQRTQQEDSAVYLCASSLDTRGAYEQYFGPGTRLTVT.

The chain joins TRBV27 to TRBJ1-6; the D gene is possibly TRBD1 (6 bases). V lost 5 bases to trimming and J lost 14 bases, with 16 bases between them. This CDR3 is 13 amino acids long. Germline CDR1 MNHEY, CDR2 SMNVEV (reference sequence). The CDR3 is CASSNLQGSTLHF. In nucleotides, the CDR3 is TGTGCCAGCAGTAACCTACAGGGAAGCACCCTCCACTTT.

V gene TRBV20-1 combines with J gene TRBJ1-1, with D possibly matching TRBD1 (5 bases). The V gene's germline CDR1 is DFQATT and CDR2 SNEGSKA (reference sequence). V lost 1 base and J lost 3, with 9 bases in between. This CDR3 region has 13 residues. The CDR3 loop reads CSARVPGDTEAFF. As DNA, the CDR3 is TGCAGTGCTAGAGTCCCGGGGGACACTGAAGCTTTCTTT.

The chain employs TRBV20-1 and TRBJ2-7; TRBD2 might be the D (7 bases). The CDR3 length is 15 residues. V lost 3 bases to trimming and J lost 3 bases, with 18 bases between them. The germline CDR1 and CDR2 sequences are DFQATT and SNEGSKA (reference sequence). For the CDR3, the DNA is TGCAGTGCTAGTTTGGGGGGGGGGCTTCACTACGAGCAGTACTTC. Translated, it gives CSASLGGGLHYEQYF.

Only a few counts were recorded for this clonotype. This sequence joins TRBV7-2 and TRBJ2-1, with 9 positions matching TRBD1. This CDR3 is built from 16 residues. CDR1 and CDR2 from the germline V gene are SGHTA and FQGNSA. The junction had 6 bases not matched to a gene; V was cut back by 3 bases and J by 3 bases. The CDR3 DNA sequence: TGTGCCAGCAGCTTCACCGGGACAGGGAGCTACAATGAGCAGTTCTTC. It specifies CASSFTGTGSYNEQFF. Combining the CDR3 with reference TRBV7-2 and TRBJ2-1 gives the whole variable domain GAGVSQSPSNKVTEKGKDVELRCDPISGHTALYWYRQSLGQGLEFLIYFQGNSAPDKSGLPSDRFSAERTGGSVSTLTIQRTQQEDSAVYLCASSFTGTGSYNEQFFGPGTRLTVL.

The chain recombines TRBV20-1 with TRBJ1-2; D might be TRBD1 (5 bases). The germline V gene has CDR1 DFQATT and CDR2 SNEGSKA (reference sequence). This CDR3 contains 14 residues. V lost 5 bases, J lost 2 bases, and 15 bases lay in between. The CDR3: CSALEHTGNYGYTF. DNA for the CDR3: TGCAGTGCTCTCGAACACACAGGAAACTATGGCTACACCTTC.